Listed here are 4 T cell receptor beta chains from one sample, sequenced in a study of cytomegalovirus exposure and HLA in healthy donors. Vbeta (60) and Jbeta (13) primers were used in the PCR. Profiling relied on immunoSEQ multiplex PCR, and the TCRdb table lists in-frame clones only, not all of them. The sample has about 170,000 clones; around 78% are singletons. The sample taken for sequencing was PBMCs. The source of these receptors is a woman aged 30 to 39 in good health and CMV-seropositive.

CDR3 sequence reads: CASSLGQGMDEQFF. The CDR3 DNA reads TGTGCCAGCAGCTTAGGACAGGGTATGGATGAGCAGTTCTTC. The chain links TRBV6-4 to TRBJ2-1; 8 bases agree with TRBD1. From germline, CDR1 is MRHNA and CDR2 SNTAGT. The CDR3 contains 14 residues. V dropped 6 bases and J dropped 8; count of bases not matched to a gene: 9.

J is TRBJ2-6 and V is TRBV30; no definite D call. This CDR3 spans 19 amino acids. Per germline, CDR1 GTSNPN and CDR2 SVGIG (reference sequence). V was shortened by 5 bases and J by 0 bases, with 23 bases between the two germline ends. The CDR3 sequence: CAWVHRGPGTLSGANVLTF. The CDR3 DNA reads TGTGCCTGGGTACATCGAGGTCCGGGTACGCTCTCTGGGGCCAACGTCCTGACTTTC.

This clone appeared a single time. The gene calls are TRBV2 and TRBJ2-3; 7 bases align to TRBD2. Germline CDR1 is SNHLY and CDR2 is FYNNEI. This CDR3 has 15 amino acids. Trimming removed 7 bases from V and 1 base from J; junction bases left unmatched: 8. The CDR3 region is CASMGLTGGTDTQYF. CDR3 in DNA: TGTGCCAGCATGGGACTAACGGGGGGCACAGATACGCAGTATTTT.

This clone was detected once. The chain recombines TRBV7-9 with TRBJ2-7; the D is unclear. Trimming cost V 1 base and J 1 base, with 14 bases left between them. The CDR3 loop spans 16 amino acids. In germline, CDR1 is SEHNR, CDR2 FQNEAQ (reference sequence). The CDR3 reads CASSLVSVTGSYEQYF. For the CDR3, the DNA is TGTGCCAGCAGCTTAGTGTCCGTAACCGGTTCCTACGAGCAGTACTTC.